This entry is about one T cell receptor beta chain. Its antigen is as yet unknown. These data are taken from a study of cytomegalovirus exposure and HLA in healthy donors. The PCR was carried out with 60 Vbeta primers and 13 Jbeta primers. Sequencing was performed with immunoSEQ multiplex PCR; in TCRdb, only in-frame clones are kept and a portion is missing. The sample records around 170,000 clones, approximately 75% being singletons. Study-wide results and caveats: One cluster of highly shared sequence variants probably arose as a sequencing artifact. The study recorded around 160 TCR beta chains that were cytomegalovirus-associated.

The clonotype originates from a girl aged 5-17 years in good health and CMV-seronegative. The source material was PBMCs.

DNA of the CDR3: TGTGCCAGCAGCTTAGTCTCTAGCAGATCCTACGAGCAGTACTTC. It translates to CASSLVSSRSYEQYF. The chain joins TRBV7-9 to TRBJ2-7, with a weak D call TRBD2 (5 bases). CDR1 SEHNR and CDR2 FQNEAQ come from the germline V gene (reference sequence). This CDR3 is built from 15 residues. The V end lost 1 base, the J end lost 1 base, and 11 bases lay between the germline ends.